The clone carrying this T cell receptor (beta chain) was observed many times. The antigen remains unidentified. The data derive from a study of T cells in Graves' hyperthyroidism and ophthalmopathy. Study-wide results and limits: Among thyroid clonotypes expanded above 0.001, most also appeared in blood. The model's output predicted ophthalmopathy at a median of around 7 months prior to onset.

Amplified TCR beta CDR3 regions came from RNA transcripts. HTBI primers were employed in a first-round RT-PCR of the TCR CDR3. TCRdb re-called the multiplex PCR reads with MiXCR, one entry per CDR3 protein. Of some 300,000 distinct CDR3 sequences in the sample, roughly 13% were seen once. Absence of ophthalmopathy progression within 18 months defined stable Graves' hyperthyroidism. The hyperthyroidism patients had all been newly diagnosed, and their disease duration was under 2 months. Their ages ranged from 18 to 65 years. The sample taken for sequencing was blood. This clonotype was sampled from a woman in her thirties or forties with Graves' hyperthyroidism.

In nucleotides, the CDR3 is TGTGCCAGCAGCTTTTCGAACACCATATATTTT. Amino acid sequence: CASSFSNTIYF. The V and J genes are TRBV7-9 and TRBJ1-3; D is unresolved. Trimming removed 3 bases from V and 7 bases from J, with 4 bases in between. The CDR3 sequence is 11 residues long. CDR1 SEHNR and CDR2 FQNEAQ come from the germline V gene (reference sequence).